One and the same sample provided the 9 T cell receptor beta chains below, sequenced in a study of shared clonotypes between healthy human individuals. Clones were read by immunoSEQ multiplex PCR, and TCRdb kept only the in-frame ones, dropping some. The sample contains about 960,000 clones, 76% of which appear only once. The specimen sequenced was memory CD4+ T cells sorted from blood. Subset defined: CD45RA-negative fraction. The source of these receptors is a man younger than 35 in good health.

The chain recombines TRBV5-6 with TRBJ2-7, with TRBD2 identical over 14 bases. Trimming cost V 0 bases and J 4 bases; bases outside gene matches: 9. Per the germline V gene, CDR1 is SGHDT and CDR2 is YYEEEE. The CDR3 runs to 18 residues. CDR3 in amino acids: CASSLARTSGRIWYEQYF. For the CDR3, the DNA is TGTGCCAGCAGCTTGGCCCGGACTAGCGGGAGGATCTGGTACGAGCAGTACTTC.

The chain is built from TRBV2 and TRBJ2-5; the match to TRBD1 covers 8 bases. This CDR3 has 13 amino acids. Germline CDR1 and CDR2: SNHLY and FYNNEI. Unmatched junction bases numbered 6, after V lost 6 bases and J lost 6 bases. CDR3 protein: CASSRDRTQTQYF. As DNA, the CDR3 is TGTGCCAGCAGCCGGGACAGGACGCAGACCCAGTACTTC.

This sequence joins TRBV6-1 and TRBJ1-1, with no clear D. Germline V gene lookup returns CDR1 MNHNS and CDR2 SASEGT. Trimming cost V 6 bases and J 0 bases, with 8 bases left between them. The CDR3 contains 13 residues. For the CDR3, the DNA is TGTGCCAGCAGGAACGGAATGAACACTGAAGCTTTCTTT. Translated: CASRNGMNTEAFF.

The chain couples TRBV5-1 to TRBJ2-7, with D unclear. V dropped 4 bases and J dropped 1 base, with 12 bases sitting between them. This CDR3 has 14 amino acids. Germline lookup yields CDR1 SGHRS and CDR2 YFSETQ. CDR3 amino acids: CASSLTALSYEQYF. Here the CDR3 DNA reads TGCGCCAGCAGCCTGACGGCGCTTTCCTACGAGCAGTACTTC.

At least ten counts were recorded for this clone. Other DNA sequences in the same sample also yield this CDR3. The chain carries TRBV4-1 and TRBJ2-1, with 7 bases fitting TRBD2. V shed 3 bases, J shed 1 base, and the junction held 6 bases outside the gene matches. The CDR3 spans 16 residues. The V gene's germline CDR1 is MGHRA and CDR2 YSYEKL. In DNA, the CDR3 is TGCGCCAGCAGCCAGTCTCCTAGCGGATCCTACAATGAGCAGTTCTTC. Translation: CASSQSPSGSYNEQFF.

The chain joins TRBV5-4 to TRBJ2-6; TRBD1 aligns across 8 bases. In germline, CDR1 is SGHNT, CDR2 YYREEE (reference sequence). Trimming at V came to 3 bases and at J to 1 base, leaving 6 bases not matched to a gene. This CDR3 has 17 residues. CDR3 amino acids: CASSSGGARSGANVLTF. The CDR3 nucleotides are TGTGCCAGCAGCTCAGGGGGCGCAAGGTCTGGGGCCAACGTCCTGACTTTC.

The V and J genes are TRBV9 and TRBJ2-2, with 9 bases matching TRBD2. The CDR3 has 18 residues. CDR1 is SGDLS, CDR2 YYNGEE, per germline. J lost 3 bases, V lost 4 bases, and 13 bases had no gene match. CDR3 nucleotides: TGTGCCAGCAGCTCCAAAGGCGGGAGGGCGTGGGACACCGGGGAGCTGTTTTTT. Its protein product is CASSSKGGRAWDTGELFF.

The CDR3: CASSLGGGQRYEQYF. The CDR3 coding sequence is TGTGCCAGCAGCTTGGGTGGAGGGCAGAGGTACGAGCAGTACTTC. V gene TRBV5-8 combines with J gene TRBJ2-7, with a weak D call TRBD2 (6 bases). Germline loops: CDR1 SGHTS, CDR2 YDEGEE. This CDR3 contains 15 residues. V lost 0 bases to trimming and J lost 4 bases, with 14 bases between them.

The sample holds a few counts of this clone. This chain links TRBV5-1 with TRBJ2-5; possible D gene TRBD1, 6 bases. CDR3 length: 14 residues. Trimming cost V 5 bases and J 1 base, with 12 bases left between them. The germline gives CDR1 SGHRS, CDR2 YFSETQ. The CDR3 loop reads CASRRAGAQETQYF. Here the CDR3 DNA reads TGCGCCAGCAGGAGGGCAGGGGCCCAAGAGACCCAGTACTTC.